This TCR beta chain was recovered during a study of response to subunit inactivated influenza vaccine. Details on this clonotype: Its target is unknown.

Whole-study results and caveats: Each seasonal influenza vaccination recruits few new T cells, the authors suggested.

MiXCR, applied by TCRdb to the RT-PCR reads, yields one record per CDR3 protein. Among about 610,000 distinct CDR3 sequences, around 15% were seen once, and the ten largest hold around 10%. The CDR3 length is 14 residues. CDR1 and CDR2 from the germline V gene are MGHRA and YSYEKL. Deletions cut 2 bases from V and 4 bases from J, with 12 bases between. The sequences come from PBMCs from blood, collected approximately 13 days after vaccination. This clonotype was obtained from a man aged 50-59 years who received an inactivated influenza vaccine. V gene TRBV4-1 combines with J gene TRBJ2-7, with D perhaps TRBD1 (5 bases). CDR3 sequence (DNA): TGCGCCAGCAGCCAAACAGGCGAAGGGTACGAGCAGTACTTC. Translated: CASSQTGEGYEQYF.